This T cell receptor beta chain was sequenced during a study of blood T cells in healthy people across ages. General study points: Not knowing donor CMV status may have confounded expanded clonotype changes.

CDR3 length equals 15 residues. Trimming removed 1 base from V and 4 bases from J, with 13 bases in between. CDR1 is MNHNS, CDR2 SASEGT, per germline. Investigators took roughly 10 milliliters of peripheral blood from every donor. Every sample had a minimum of 6.5 million PBMCs isolated. As to this clonotype: Its antigen is still unknown.

A second PCR of 7 to 11 cycles used a sample-barcoded 5' primer and a J-beta primer mix. At least 2.5 million CDR3-containing paired-end reads were obtained per sample. TCRdb itself ran the 5' RACE reads through MiXCR, one entry per CDR3 protein. The table records some 1.4 million distinct CDR3 sequences, approximately 40% of them present only once. The source is a young woman in good health. This chain joins TRBV6-1 and TRBJ1-2; D not certain. Sequencing input: blood. The CDR3 loop is CASSEGIGETYGYTF. CDR3 in DNA: TGTGCCAGCAGTGAAGGCATTGGGGAAACCTATGGCTACACCTTC.